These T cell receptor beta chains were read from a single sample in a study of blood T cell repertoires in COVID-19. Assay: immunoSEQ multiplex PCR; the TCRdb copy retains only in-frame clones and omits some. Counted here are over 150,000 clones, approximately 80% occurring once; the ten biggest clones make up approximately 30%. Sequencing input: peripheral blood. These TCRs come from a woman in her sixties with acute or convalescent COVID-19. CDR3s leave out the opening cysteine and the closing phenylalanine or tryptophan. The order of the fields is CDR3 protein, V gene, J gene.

ASSLDPAGREQF	TRBV7-2	TRBJ2-1
ASSLRTGSGNTIY	TRBV5-8	TRBJ1-3
ASSTAGTGSTEAF	TRBV28	TRBJ1-1
ASSEDGEIYEQY	TRBV2	TRBJ2-7
ASMRGTDTQY	TRBV5-1	TRBJ2-3
ASSPAGANVLT	TRBV3-1/TRBV3-2	TRBJ2-6
ATSKLLGLAGTSTDTQY	TRBV3-1/TRBV3-2	TRBJ2-3
ASSLALGQLADTQY	TRBV5-1	TRBJ2-3
ASSLDYGRELF	TRBV7-2	TRBJ2-2
ASSWGQGAFSLRNEKLF	TRBV5-1	TRBJ1-4
ASSYRGTGLTYEQY	TRBV6-5	TRBJ2-7
ASSDSRGTDTQY	TRBV25-1	TRBJ2-3
ASGDRGGNNEQF	TRBV27	TRBJ2-1
ASSLSVIGGELF	TRBV27	TRBJ2-2
ASGYLGFGGNQPQH	TRBV19	TRBJ1-5
ASSHLGQGAGTGELF	TRBV9	TRBJ2-2
ASSLVGPTYNSPLH	TRBV5-1	TRBJ1-6
ASSPLTPSPLH	TRBV3-1/TRBV3-2	TRBJ1-6
ASSQGGLGNQPQH	TRBV4-2	TRBJ1-5
ASVQLAGGDEQF	TRBV4-1	TRBJ2-1
SVRDRVFSPLH	TRBV29-1	TRBJ1-6
ASSPRGDANTGELF	TRBV5-6	TRBJ2-2
ASRTTGKPYGYT	TRBV28	TRBJ1-2
ASSVAASYEQY	TRBV19	TRBJ2-7
ASSLGGTSNSPLH	TRBV11-3	TRBJ1-6
ASRPEGIYEQY	TRBV12-3/TRBV12-4	TRBJ2-7
ASNQGNLKETQY	TRBV7-8	TRBJ2-5
ASLLRGGETQY	TRBV3-1/TRBV3-2	TRBJ2-5
ASSSGVSSIYEQY	TRBV6-2/TRBV6-3	TRBJ2-7
ASSPGTSDTYEQY	TRBV5-1	TRBJ2-7
ASSVMGQRSNYGYT	TRBV9	TRBJ1-2
ATTGQGLSPLH	TRBV2	TRBJ1-6
ASMGEGQSNNEKLF	TRBV6-6	TRBJ1-4
ASSSLRGSSGYT	TRBV28	TRBJ1-2
ASSFSGGSSYNEQF	TRBV5-1	TRBJ2-1
ASSSGQGNQPQH	TRBV7-2	TRBJ1-5
ASSDPGTGNNYGYT	TRBV19	TRBJ1-2
ASSLTGTGTYNEQF	TRBV5-1	TRBJ2-1
ASSQHGGLQY	TRBV3-1/TRBV3-2	TRBJ2-5
AGSGTGKEKLF	TRBV2	TRBJ1-4
ASSPSGRSHEQY	TRBV6-5	TRBJ2-7
ASSQGGMMRDEQF	TRBV7-9	TRBJ2-1
SARLGISQPQH	TRBV29-1	TRBJ1-5
ASSPGTLSGNTIY	TRBV7-9	TRBJ1-3
ASSQGTGGNYEQY	TRBV3-1/TRBV3-2	TRBJ2-7
ASSLGVSYAKNIQY	TRBV5-8	TRBJ2-4
AWSRESQPQH	TRBV30	TRBJ1-5
ASQGALAYEQY	TRBV2	TRBJ2-7
ASSLGQWNGELF	TRBV5-5	TRBJ1-4
ASSSPGQGNYGYT	TRBV27	TRBJ1-2
ASSLPTSKETQY	TRBV28	TRBJ2-5
ASSIRQGPYTDTQY	TRBV4-1	TRBJ2-3
ASSLVPGLESPLH	TRBV5-1	TRBJ1-6